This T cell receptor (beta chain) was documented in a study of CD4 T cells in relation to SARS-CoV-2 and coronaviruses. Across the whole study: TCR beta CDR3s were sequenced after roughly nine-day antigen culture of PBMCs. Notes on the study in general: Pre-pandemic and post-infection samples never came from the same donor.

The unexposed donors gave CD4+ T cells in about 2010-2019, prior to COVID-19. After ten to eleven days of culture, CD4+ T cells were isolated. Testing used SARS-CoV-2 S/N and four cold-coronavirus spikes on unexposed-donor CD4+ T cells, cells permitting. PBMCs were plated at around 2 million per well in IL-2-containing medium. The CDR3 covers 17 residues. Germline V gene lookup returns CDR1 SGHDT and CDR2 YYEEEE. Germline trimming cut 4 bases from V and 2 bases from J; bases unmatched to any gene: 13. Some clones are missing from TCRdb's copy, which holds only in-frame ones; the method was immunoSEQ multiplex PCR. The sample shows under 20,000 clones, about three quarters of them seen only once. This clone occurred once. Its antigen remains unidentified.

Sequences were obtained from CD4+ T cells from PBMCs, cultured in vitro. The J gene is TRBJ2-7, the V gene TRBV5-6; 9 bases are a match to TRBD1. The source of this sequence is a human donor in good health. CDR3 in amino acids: CASSPTLGQGSPYEQYF. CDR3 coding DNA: TGTGCCAGCAGCCCCACCCTCGGACAGGGGAGTCCCTACGAGCAGTACTTC.